This T cell receptor beta chain comes out of a study of cytomegalovirus exposure and HLA in healthy donors. Study-wide points: There were fewer than 200 TCR beta chains listed as cytomegalovirus-associated. A later analysis found first-cohort TCR clusters tended to co-occur in the 130 or so validation repertoires.

TCRdb's table, derived via immunoSEQ multiplex PCR, lists solely in-frame clones and lacks some. The table has fewer than 200,000 clones, just under 90% seen once. The J segment lost 8 bases and the V segment lost 1 base, leaving 2 bases of the junction unmatched. CDR3 size: 13 residues. Germline V gene data show CDR1 as MGHRA and CDR2 as YSYEKL. In regard to this clone: What it binds is unknown.

The sample taken for sequencing was PBMCs. V and J are TRBV4-1 and TRBJ1-2, with 9 bases matching TRBD1. The clonotype was recovered from a man between 18 and 29 years old in good health and CMV-seropositive. In DNA form, the CDR3 reads TGCGCCAGCAGCCAAGGACAGGGGGAAGGCTACACCTTC. Translated: CASSQGQGEGYTF.